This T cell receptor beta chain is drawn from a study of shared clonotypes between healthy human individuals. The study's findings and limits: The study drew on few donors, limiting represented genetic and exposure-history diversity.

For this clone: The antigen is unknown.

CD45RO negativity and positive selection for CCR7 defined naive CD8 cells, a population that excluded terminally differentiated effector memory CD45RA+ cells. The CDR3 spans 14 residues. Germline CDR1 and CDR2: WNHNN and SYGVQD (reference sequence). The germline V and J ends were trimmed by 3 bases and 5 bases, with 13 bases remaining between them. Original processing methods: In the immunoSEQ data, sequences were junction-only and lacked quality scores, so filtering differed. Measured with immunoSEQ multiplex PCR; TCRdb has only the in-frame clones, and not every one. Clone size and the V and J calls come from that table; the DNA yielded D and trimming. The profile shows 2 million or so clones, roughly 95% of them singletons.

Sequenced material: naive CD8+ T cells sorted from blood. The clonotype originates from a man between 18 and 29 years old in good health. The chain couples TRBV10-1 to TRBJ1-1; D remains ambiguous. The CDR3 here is CASSETSAATEAFF. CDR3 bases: TGCGCCAGCAGTGAAACGTCGGCAGCGACTGAAGCTTTCTTT.